This T cell receptor beta chain was identified during a study of beta chain features in type 1 diabetes. General study results and limits: The study found fewer insertions and more deletions at VDJ junctions in type 1 diabetes patients.

Without exception, sorted populations had purity beyond 95%. Reverse transcription of all isolated RNA meant that expressed TCRB transcripts were sequenced. Sequenced by immunoSEQ multiplex PCR; TCRdb stores in-frame clones only, minus some. The sample includes 500,000 to 700,000 clones, 15% of them seen just once. This CDR3 has 15 residues. Germline CDR1 reads SEHNR; CDR2 reads FQNEAQ (reference sequence). V gave up 7 bases and J gave up 3 bases, with 17 bases separating them. In regard to this clone: Its antigen remains unknown.

The V call is TRBV7-9, the J call TRBJ2-3, with a weak D call TRBD2 (6 bases). Material: naive CD4+ T cells from blood. The TCR was taken from a man younger than 30 in good health. The CDR3 bases are TGTGCCAGCATCCTTACGGGGGATCGAACAGATACGCAGTATTTT. Translated, it gives CASILTGDRTDTQYF. The entire variable domain, with the rest obtained from reference TRBV7-9 and TRBJ2-3, is as follows: DTGVSQNPRHKITKRGQNVTFRCDPISEHNRLYWYRQTLGQGPEFLTYFQNEAQLEKSRLLSDRFSAERPKGSFSTLEIQRTEQGDSAMYLCASILTGDRTDTQYFGPGTRLTVL.